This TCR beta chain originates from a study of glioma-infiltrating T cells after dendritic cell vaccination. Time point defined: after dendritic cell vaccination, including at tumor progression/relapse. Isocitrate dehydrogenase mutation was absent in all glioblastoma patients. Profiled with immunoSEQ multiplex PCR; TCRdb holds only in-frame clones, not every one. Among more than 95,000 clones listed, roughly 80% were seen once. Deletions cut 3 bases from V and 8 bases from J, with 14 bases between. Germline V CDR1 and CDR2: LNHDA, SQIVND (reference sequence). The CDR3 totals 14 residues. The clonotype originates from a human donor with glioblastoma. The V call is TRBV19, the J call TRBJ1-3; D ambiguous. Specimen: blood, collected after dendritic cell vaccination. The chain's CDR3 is CASSIGRSSDTIYF. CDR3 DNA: TGTGCCAGTAGTATCGGGAGATCGTCAGACACCATATATTTT.